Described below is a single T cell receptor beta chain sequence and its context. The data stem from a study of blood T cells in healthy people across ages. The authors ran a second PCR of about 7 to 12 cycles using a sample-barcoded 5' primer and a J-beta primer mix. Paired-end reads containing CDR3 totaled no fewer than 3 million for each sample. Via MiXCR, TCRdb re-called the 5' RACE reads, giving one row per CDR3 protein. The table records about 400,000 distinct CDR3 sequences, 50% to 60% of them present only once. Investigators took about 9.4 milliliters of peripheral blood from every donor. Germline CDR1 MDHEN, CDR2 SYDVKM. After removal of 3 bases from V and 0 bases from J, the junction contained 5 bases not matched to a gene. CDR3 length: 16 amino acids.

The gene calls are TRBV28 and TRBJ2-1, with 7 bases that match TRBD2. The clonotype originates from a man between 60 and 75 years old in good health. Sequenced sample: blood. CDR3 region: CASSLGGSNSYNEQFF. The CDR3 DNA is TGTGCCAGCAGTTTGGGGGGGTCAAACTCCTACAATGAGCAGTTCTTC.